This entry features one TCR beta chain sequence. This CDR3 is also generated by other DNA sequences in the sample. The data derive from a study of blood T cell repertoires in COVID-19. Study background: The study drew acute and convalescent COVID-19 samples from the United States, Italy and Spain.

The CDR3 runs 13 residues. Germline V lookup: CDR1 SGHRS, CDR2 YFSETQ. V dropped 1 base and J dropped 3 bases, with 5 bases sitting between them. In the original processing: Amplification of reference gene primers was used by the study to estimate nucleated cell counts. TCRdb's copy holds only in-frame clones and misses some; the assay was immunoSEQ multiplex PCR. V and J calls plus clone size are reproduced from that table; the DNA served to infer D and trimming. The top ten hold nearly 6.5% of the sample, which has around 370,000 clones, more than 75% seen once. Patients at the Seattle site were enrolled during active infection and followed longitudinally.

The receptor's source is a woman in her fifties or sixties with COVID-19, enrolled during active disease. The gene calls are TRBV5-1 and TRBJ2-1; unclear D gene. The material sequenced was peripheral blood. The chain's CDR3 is CASSLSSYNEQFF. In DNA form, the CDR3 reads TGCGCCAGCAGCTTGTCTAGCTACAATGAGCAGTTCTTC.